This T cell receptor (beta chain) appears in the sequencing data of a study of CD8+CD57+ T cells in acquired aplastic anemia. The study, taken as a whole, reports: Both patients and controls carried the same twenty-nine CD8+ CDR3 sequences.

Genomic DNA, the template, was used for profiling of the TCR beta VDJ and CDR3. TCRdb passed the reads through MiXCR, listing each CDR3 protein once. The sample has 200,000 to 250,000 distinct CDR3 sequences; about a third are singletons. To note about this clonotype: Its antigen is unknown.

The V segment lost 1 base and the J segment 8 bases; nucleotides outside the gene matches: 3. The CDR3 sequence is 13 residues long. From germline, CDR1 is SNHLY and CDR2 FYNNEI. The source of this sequence is a human donor in good health, serving as a control. Sequencing input: sorted CD4+, CD8+, or CD8+CD57+ T cells (not recorded which) from PBMCs. The chain is built from TRBV2 and TRBJ1-2, with 8 bases identical to TRBD1. In nucleotides, the CDR3 is TGTGCCAGCAGTGAAGGGACAGGGAGAGGCTACACCTTC. Protein sequence: CASSEGTGRGYTF.